The 9 T cell receptor beta chains given below trace back to one sample, sequenced in a study of cytomegalovirus exposure and HLA in healthy donors. The study ran its PCR with 60 Vbeta and 13 Jbeta primers. Generated by immunoSEQ multiplex PCR, the TCRdb table keeps only in-frame clones and is missing some. The repertoire holds 150,000 to 200,000 clones, about four fifths seen once, with 2% to 2.5% in the top ten. The material sequenced was PBMCs. Source of these receptors: a woman aged 45 to 65 in good health and CMV-seronegative.

This clone is a singleton in its sample. The chain uses TRBV28 and TRBJ2-5; TRBD1 agrees at 7 bases. The CDR3 totals 14 residues. Germline CDR1 and CDR2: MDHEN and SYDVKM. The V gene end was trimmed by 6 bases and the J gene end by 2 bases; junction bases not matched to a gene: 6. CDR3 nucleotide sequence: TGTGCCAGCAGCCACGACAGGGTACAAGAGACCCAGTACTTC. It encodes CASSHDRVQETQYF.

In DNA form, the CDR3 reads TGTGCCAGCAGTGAGGGGAACACTGAAGCTTTCTTT. Encoded protein: CASSEGNTEAFF. This chain joins TRBV6-5 and TRBJ1-1; the D is unclear. The CDR3 runs to 12 residues. From germline, CDR1 is MNHEY and CDR2 SVGAGI. V dropped 5 bases and J dropped 1 base, with 5 bases sitting between them.

This clone was counted only a few times. The V and J genes are TRBV6-6 and TRBJ2-3; 11 bases agree with TRBD2. J gave up 1 base and V 7 bases, and 4 bases lay outside the gene matches. The CDR3 length is 15 residues. The V gene's germline CDR1 is MNHNY and CDR2 SVGAGI (reference sequence). The CDR3, as DNA: TGTGCCAGCACTACTAGCGGGGGCCGCACAGATACGCAGTATTTT. It yields the protein CASTTSGGRTDTQYF.

This chain connects TRBV23-1 to TRBJ2-7; perhaps TRBD1 as D (5 bases). TRBV23-1 falls under the ORF class, with uncertain function. The CDR3 has 15 amino acids. Trimming took off 3 bases at V and 3 bases at J, with 15 bases between the two ends. DNA for the CDR3: TGCGCCAGCAGTCATGAGGTGGGGCCCGACTACGAGCAGTACTTC. The encoded protein is CASSHEVGPDYEQYF.

The rearrangement links TRBV15 to TRBJ2-7; 10 bases line up with TRBD2. Germline V gene sequence: CDR1 LNHNV, CDR2 YYDKDF (reference sequence). This CDR3 contains 17 residues. V was clipped by 1 base and J by 7 bases; unmatched bases: 13. CDR3 loop: CATSRARLVSGGAEQYF. The CDR3 region has the DNA TGTGCCACCAGCAGAGCCCGACTGGTAAGCGGGGGGGCGGAGCAGTACTTC.

A few counts support this clone. The chain carries TRBV27 and TRBJ2-1; the match to TRBD1 covers 8 bases. The CDR3 covers 14 residues. With V trimmed by 2 bases and J by 8 bases, 5 bases remained unmatched. The germline gives CDR1 MNHEY, CDR2 SMNVEV (reference sequence). The CDR3 here is CASSLGSGGDEQFF. CDR3 nucleotide sequence: TGTGCCAGCAGTTTAGGGTCAGGGGGCGATGAGCAGTTCTTC.

This chain joins TRBV5-6 and TRBJ2-7; possible D gene TRBD2, 7 bases. This CDR3 has 16 amino acids. CDR1 is SGHDT and CDR2 is YYEEEE in the germline V gene. The V end was cut by 4 bases, the J end by 5 bases, with 22 bases between. For the CDR3, the DNA is TGTGCCAGCAGCCCGCCGTGGGGGGGCTTGATCGACGAGCAGTACTTC. Its translation: CASSPPWGGLIDEQYF.

The V gene is TRBV29-1, the J gene TRBJ2-7; 7 bases line up with TRBD1. Per the germline V gene, CDR1 is SQVTM and CDR2 is ANQGSEA. The CDR3 is 13 residues long. The V segment lost 4 bases and the J segment 3 bases; nucleotides outside the gene matches: 6. The CDR3 protein is CSVGQGPYYEQYF. CDR3 sequence (DNA): TGCAGCGTTGGACAGGGACCCTACTACGAGCAGTACTTC.

About this clone: At one end, the junction sequence differs from germline, possibly due to a read error. The chain uses TRBV7-9 and TRBJ1-1; 7 bases fit TRBD1. This CDR3 is 15 amino acids long. Per the germline V gene, CDR1 is SEHNR and CDR2 is FQNEAQ (reference sequence). CDR3 nucleotide sequence: TGTTCCAGCAGCTTAGCGGAGGGGGCAAACACTGAAGCTTTCTTT. It is translated as CSSSLAEGANTEAFF.